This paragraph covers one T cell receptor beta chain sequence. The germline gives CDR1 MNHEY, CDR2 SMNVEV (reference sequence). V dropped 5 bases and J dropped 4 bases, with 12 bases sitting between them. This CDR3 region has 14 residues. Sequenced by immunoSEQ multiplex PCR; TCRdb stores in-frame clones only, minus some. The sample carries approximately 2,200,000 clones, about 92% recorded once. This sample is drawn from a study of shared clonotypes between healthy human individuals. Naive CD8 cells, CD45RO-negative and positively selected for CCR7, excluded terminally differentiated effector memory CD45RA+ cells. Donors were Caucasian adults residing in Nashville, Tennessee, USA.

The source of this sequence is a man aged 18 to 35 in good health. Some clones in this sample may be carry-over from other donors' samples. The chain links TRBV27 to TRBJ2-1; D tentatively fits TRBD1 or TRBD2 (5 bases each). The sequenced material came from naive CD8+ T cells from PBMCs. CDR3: CASSLLGEYNEQFF. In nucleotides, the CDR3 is TGTGCCAGCAGTCTGCTAGGGGAGTACAATGAGCAGTTCTTC.